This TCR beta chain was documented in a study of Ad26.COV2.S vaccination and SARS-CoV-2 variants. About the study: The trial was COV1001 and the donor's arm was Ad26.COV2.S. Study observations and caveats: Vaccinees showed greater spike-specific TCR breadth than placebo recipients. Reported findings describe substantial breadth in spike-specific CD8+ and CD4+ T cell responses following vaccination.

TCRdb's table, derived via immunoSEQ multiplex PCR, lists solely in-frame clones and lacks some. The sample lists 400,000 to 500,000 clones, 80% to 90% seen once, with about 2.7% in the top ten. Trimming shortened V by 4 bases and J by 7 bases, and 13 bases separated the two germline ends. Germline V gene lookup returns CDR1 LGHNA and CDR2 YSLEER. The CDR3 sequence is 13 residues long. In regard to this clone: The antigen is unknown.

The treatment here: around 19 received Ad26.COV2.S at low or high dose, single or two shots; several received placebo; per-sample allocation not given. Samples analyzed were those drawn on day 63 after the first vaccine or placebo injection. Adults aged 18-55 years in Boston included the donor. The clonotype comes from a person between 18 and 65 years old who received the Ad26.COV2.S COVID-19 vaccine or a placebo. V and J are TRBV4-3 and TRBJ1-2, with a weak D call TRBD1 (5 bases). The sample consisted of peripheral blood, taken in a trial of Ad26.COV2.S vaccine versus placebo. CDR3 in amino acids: CASSPIGGGGYTF. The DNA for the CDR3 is TGCGCCAGCAGCCCGATCGGGGGTGGTGGCTACACCTTC.